One and the same sample provided the 20 T cell receptor beta chains below, sequenced in a study of T cell repertoires in cytomegalovirus infection. TCRdb used MiXCR to reprocess the reads, holding one entry per CDR3 protein. Of about 260,000 distinct CDR3 sequences in the sample, roughly 9.1% were seen once. Specimen: PBMCs. The receptors were sampled from a human donor in good health (CMV status not recorded). Some clones in this sample may be carry-over from other donors' samples.

This chain links TRBV19 with TRBJ1-5; D is undetermined. V was clipped by 5 bases and J by 3 bases, with 8 bases between them. This CDR3 has 13 amino acids. Germline V gene data show CDR1 as LNHDA and CDR2 as SQIVND (reference sequence). CDR3 DNA: TGTGCCAGTAGTGATTCTCTCAATCAGCCCCAGCATTTT. It codes for CASSDSLNQPQHF.

This clonotype came up a few times. The chain joins TRBV28 to TRBJ1-1, with D unclear. Germline V lookup: CDR1 MDHEN, CDR2 SYDVKM. V was pared by 2 bases and J by 0 bases, with 13 bases between. CDR3 length: 16 residues. The CDR3 DNA reads TGTGCCAGCAGTTTAAAATGGAGGATAATGAACACTGAAGCTTTCTTT. Protein sequence: CASSLKWRIMNTEAFF. The variable domain in full, with the rest retrieved from reference TRBV28 and TRBJ1-1, is DVKVTQSSRYLVKRTGEKVFLECVQDMDHENMFWYRQDPGLGLRLIYFSYDVKMKEKGDIPEGYSVSREKKERFSLILESASTNQTSMYLCASSLKWRIMNTEAFFGQGTRLTVV.

As to this clonotype: A much larger clone differs from this one at a single base, so this may be a read error. V usage is TRBV19 and J usage is TRBJ2-4; D may be TRBD2 (6 bases). Germline CDR1 reads LNHDA; CDR2 reads SQIVND (reference sequence). CDR3 size: 13 residues. The CDR3 DNA reads TGTGCCACGGCAGAGCAGGGAGGAAACATTAAGTACTTC. This codes for CATAEQGGNIKYF. Supplemented by reference TRBV19 and TRBJ2-4, the full variable domain reads DGGITQSPKYLFRKEGQNVTLSCEQNLNHDAMYWYRQDPGQGLRLIYYSQIVNDFQKGDIAEGYSVSREKKESFPLTVTSAQKNPTAFYLCATAEQGGNIKYFGAGTRLSVL.

This clonotype has ten or more counts. The chain links TRBV4-1 to TRBJ2-5; TRBD1 might be the D (6 bases). Germline V CDR1 and CDR2: MGHRA, YSYEKL. V dropped 3 bases and J dropped 4 bases, with 12 bases sitting between them. CDR3 length: 14 amino acids. The CDR3 nucleotides read TGCGCCAGCAGCCATTCAGGGGACCGAGAGACCCAGTACTTC. It is translated as CASSHSGDRETQYF.

At least ten counts were recorded for this clonotype. This chain links TRBV7-8 with TRBJ1-6; no reliable D call. Trimming left V 6 bases short and J 8 bases short, with 20 bases between. The CDR3 spans 16 residues. CDR1 is SGHVS and CDR2 is FQNEAQ in the germline V gene. The CDR3 loop reads CASRFAWGNWDSPLHF. The CDR3 nucleotides read TGTGCCAGCAGGTTCGCCTGGGGTAATTGGGATTCACCCCTCCACTTT.

The rearrangement joins TRBV19 to TRBJ1-5; D unclear. Germline lookup yields CDR1 LNHDA and CDR2 SQIVND (reference sequence). V was shortened by 6 bases and J by 7 bases, with 16 bases between the two germline ends. The CDR3 totals 14 residues. This CDR3 is CASSDTTSGQPQHF. DNA of the CDR3: TGTGCCAGTAGCGACACGACTTCAGGCCAGCCCCAGCATTTT.

This clonotype was counted many times. The V call is TRBV30, the J call TRBJ1-2; D is undetermined. This CDR3 has 15 amino acids. The germline V gene encodes CDR1 GTSNPN and CDR2 SVGIG (reference sequence). Between the trimmed V and J ends, which lost 4 bases and 7 bases, there was a span of 22 bases. CDR3 sequence (DNA): TGTGCCTGGACCGGACGCTTGGGAAAGGGTGCTGGCTACACCTTC. Its protein is CAWTGRLGKGAGYTF.

At least ten counts were recorded for this clonotype. The chain joins TRBV30 to TRBJ1-6; the D is unclear. Germline CDR1 reads GTSNPN; CDR2 reads SVGIG (reference sequence). V lost 5 bases to trimming and J lost 3 bases, with 14 bases between them. This CDR3 has 15 residues. The CDR3 reads CAWRSRGNYNSPLHF. For the CDR3, the DNA is TGTGCCTGGCGGAGCCGGGGAAACTATAATTCACCCCTCCACTTT.

The sample holds many counts of this clonotype. The V call is TRBV7-6, the J call TRBJ1-1; D uncertain. The length of the CDR3 is 14 residues. V was trimmed by 5 bases and J by 2 bases, leaving 12 bases between them. Germline loops: CDR1 SGHVS, CDR2 FNYEAQ. CDR3 sequence (DNA): TGTGCCAGCAGCCGGCGGACGGTAAACACTGAAGCTTTCTTT. Protein sequence: CASSRRTVNTEAFF. Variable domain in full (rest from reference TRBV7-6 and TRBJ1-1): GAGVSQSPRYKVTKRGQDVALRCDPISGHVSLYWYRQALGQGPEFLTYFNYEAQQDKSGLPNDRFSAERPEGSISTLTIQRTEQRDSAMYRCASSRRTVNTEAFFGQGTRLTVV.

V gene TRBV19 combines with J gene TRBJ2-4; D is possibly TRBD2 (6 bases). V shed 9 bases and J shed 5 bases, with 14 bases lying between them. Germline V CDR1 and CDR2: LNHDA, SQIVND (reference sequence). CDR3 length equals 13 residues. The CDR3 loop is CASGRRSENIQYF. In DNA, the CDR3 is TGTGCCAGCGGGAGACGGTCTGAAAACATTCAGTACTTC.

This clonotype has at least ten counts. The genes are TRBV6-2 or TRBV6-3 and TRBJ2-1; the match to TRBD1 covers 7 bases. Unmatched junction bases numbered 8, after V lost 2 bases and J lost 7 bases. The CDR3 sequence is 15 residues long. CDR1 and CDR2 (germline): MNHEY, SVGEGT. The CDR3: CASSYAGGRRNEQFF. The CDR3 DNA is TGTGCCAGCAGTTACGCAGGGGGTAGGAGGAATGAGCAGTTCTTC.

This clonotype occurred many times. The V and J genes are TRBV7-2 and TRBJ1-4, with D perhaps TRBD1 (6 bases). From germline, CDR1 is SGHTA and CDR2 FQGNSA. Trimming removed 2 bases from V and 3 bases from J, with 10 bases in between. The CDR3 loop spans 15 amino acids. CDR3 sequence (DNA): TGTGCCAGCAGCTTATCGGGGGGCTCTAATGAAAAACTGTTTTTT. Its translation: CASSLSGGSNEKLFF. Using reference TRBV7-2 and TRBJ1-4 for the parts outside the CDR3, the full variable domain is GAGVSQSPSNKVTEKGKDVELRCDPISGHTALYWYRQSLGQGLEFLIYFQGNSAPDKSGLPSDRFSAERTGGSVSTLTIQRTQQEDSAVYLCASSLSGGSNEKLFFGSGTQLSVL.

This rearrangement joins TRBV7-6 to TRBJ1-5, with 8 positions matching TRBD1. This CDR3 has 16 residues. Trimming removed 5 bases from V and 2 bases from J; junction bases left unmatched: 8. The germline CDR1 and CDR2 sequences are SGHVS and FNYEAQ. Here the CDR3 DNA reads TGTGCCAGCAGCCCAATGGACAGGGATGGCAATCAGCCCCAGCATTTT. This gives the protein CASSPMDRDGNQPQHF.

This clonotype was recorded at least ten times. The V call is TRBV7-2, the J call TRBJ1-1; no reliable D call. The length of the CDR3 is 12 residues. Between the trimmed V and J ends, which lost 4 bases and 4 bases, there was a span of 7 bases. CDR1 is SGHTA and CDR2 is FQGNSA in the germline V gene. CDR3 coding DNA: TGTGCCAGCAGCTCCCCCGGCACTGAAGCTTTCTTT. The encoded protein is CASSSPGTEAFF. Full variable domain (rest looked up from reference TRBV7-2 and TRBJ1-1): GAGVSQSPSNKVTEKGKDVELRCDPISGHTALYWYRQSLGQGLEFLIYFQGNSAPDKSGLPSDRFSAERTGGSVSTLTIQRTQQEDSAVYLCASSSPGTEAFFGQGTRLTVV.

This clonotype was seen at least ten times. The rearrangement uses TRBV7-2 and TRBJ2-1; 7 bases match TRBD1. Trimming removed 4 bases from V and 4 bases from J; junction bases left unmatched: 10. This CDR3 comprises 16 residues. Germline CDR1 reads SGHTA; CDR2 reads FQGNSA. The CDR3 protein is CASSSNRDRSYNEQFF. As DNA, the CDR3 is TGTGCCAGCAGCTCAAACCGGGACAGAAGTTACAATGAGCAGTTCTTC.

In this sample, this clonotype turned up many times. The V call is TRBV19, the J call TRBJ1-1; D remains ambiguous. Between the trimmed V and J ends, which lost 6 bases and 11 bases, there was a span of 25 bases. There are 15 residues in the CDR3. Looked up from germline, CDR1 is LNHDA and CDR2 is SQIVND (reference sequence). In DNA form, the CDR3 reads TGTGCCAGTAGGATGGTGGGAGGCCCATTTCTGCAGGCTTTCTTT. Amino acid sequence: CASRMVGGPFLQAFF.

This clonotype has at least ten counts. J is TRBJ1-2 and V is TRBV28; maybe TRBD1 (5 bases). The ends were cut back, 6 bases at V and 8 bases at J, with 16 bases in the middle. Germline V lookup: CDR1 MDHEN, CDR2 SYDVKM. This CDR3 comprises 13 residues. This CDR3 is CASSSRGPWGYTF. The CDR3 DNA follows: TGTGCCAGCAGCTCCCGGGGCCCTTGGGGCTACACCTTC.

The rearrangement links TRBV28 to TRBJ2-7, with 11 positions matching TRBD1. The CDR3 extends over 12 amino acids. The germline gives CDR1 MDHEN, CDR2 SYDVKM. V was pared by 10 bases and J by 6 bases, with 5 bases of the junction left unmatched. CDR3 sequence reads: CATLGQGGEQYF. The CDR3, as DNA: TGTGCCACCCTGGGACAGGGGGGCGAGCAGTACTTC.

This clonotype came up a few times. The chain couples TRBV5-1 to TRBJ2-1; the D call may be TRBD1 or TRBD2 (5 bases each). The CDR3 loop spans 15 amino acids. V was shortened by 4 bases and J by 0 bases, with 11 bases between the two germline ends. CDR1 and CDR2 (germline): SGHRS, YFSETQ. CDR3 DNA sequence: TGCGCCAGCAGCCGGGACGGCTCCTCCTACAATGAGCAGTTCTTC. Its translation is CASSRDGSSYNEQFF.

The chain is built from TRBV12-3 or TRBV12-4 and TRBJ1-4; no clear D. CDR3 length equals 14 residues. V shed 3 bases and J shed 0 bases, with 5 bases lying between them. CDR3 amino acids: CASSFVATNEKLFF. Here the CDR3 DNA reads TGTGCCAGCAGTTTCGTTGCAACTAATGAAAAACTGTTTTTT.